This T cell receptor beta chain appears in the sequencing data of a study of graft-versus-host responses after intestinal transplantation. The overall study: Every recipient had anti-thymocyte globulin induction and about three years of tacrolimus plus steroids.

Assay used: immunoSEQ multiplex PCR; TCRdb lists only in-frame clones, some missing. Of 100,000 or so clones listed, approximately 94% are singletons. Study-wide results and caveats: Marrow from the recipient contained GvH clones, some of which had appeared first in ileum or blood. Declines in HvG clones occurring early post-transplant were associated with peak circulating GvH clone levels.

Remarks on this clone: Its target is unknown.

V lost 7 bases to trimming and J lost 2 bases; unmatched junction nucleotides: 11. Germline V gene data show CDR1 as SGHDT and CDR2 as YYEEEE. The CDR3 covers 16 residues. V usage is TRBV5-6 and J usage is TRBJ2-3, with 9 bases fitting TRBD1. The specimen was unstimulated CD8+ T cells sorted from spleen or lymph node cells, collected before intestinal transplant. The TCR sequence derives from a human donor who received an intestinal transplant. The CDR3 spells CASRSNRGLSTDTQYF. The DNA for the CDR3 is TGTGCCAGCCGATCCAACAGGGGGCTCTCCACAGATACGCAGTATTTT.